The 5 T cell receptor beta chains below were found in one sample sequenced in a study of shared clonotypes between healthy human individuals. Measured with immunoSEQ multiplex PCR; TCRdb has only the in-frame clones, and not every one. The data show some 300,000 clones, over 70% seen once. Sequenced input: memory CD4+ T cells sorted from blood. Subset indicated: CD45RA-negative fraction. These receptors all stem from a man in his thirties or forties in good health.

The rearrangement joins TRBV19 to TRBJ1-5, with D perhaps matching TRBD1 (5 bases). The CDR3 consists of 15 residues. Germline V gene lookup returns CDR1 LNHDA and CDR2 SQIVND (reference sequence). The ends were cut back, 5 bases at V and 3 bases at J, with 14 bases in the middle. The CDR3 here is CASSQLGTHNQPQHF. The CDR3 DNA reads TGTGCCAGTAGTCAACTCGGGACCCACAATCAGCCCCAGCATTTT.

The V and J genes are TRBV11-2 and TRBJ2-3, with D tentatively TRBD2 (6 bases). V was clipped by 5 bases and J by 5 bases, with 17 bases between them. Germline V gene sequence: CDR1 SGHAT, CDR2 FQNNGV. The CDR3 loop spans 15 amino acids. CDR3 in DNA: TGTGCCAGCAGCCCCTCCCGGGAGTTGAGAGATACGCAGTATTTT. Residues: CASSPSRELRDTQYF.

This chain uses TRBV5-1 with TRBJ1-1, with 7 bases lining up with TRBD1. The CDR3 is 14 amino acids. Germline V CDR1 and CDR2: SGHRS, YFSETQ. Unmatched junction bases numbered 3, after V lost 0 bases and J lost 4 bases. The CDR3 is CASSLVPGGTEAFF. The CDR3 region has the DNA TGCGCCAGCAGCTTGGTTCCAGGGGGCACTGAAGCTTTCTTT.

The rearrangement uses TRBV6-5 and TRBJ2-1, with D perhaps TRBD1 (5 bases). V lost 0 bases, J lost 6 bases, and 15 bases lay in between. CDR3 length equals 16 residues. The germline V gene has CDR1 MNHEY and CDR2 SVGAGI. DNA of the CDR3: TGTGCCAGCAGTTACTCGACGGCAGGGCGAGGCAATGAGCAGTTCTTC. It yields the protein CASSYSTAGRGNEQFF.

There are a few counts of this clone. J is TRBJ1-5 and V is TRBV15; D may be TRBD1 (6 bases). Trimming took off 3 bases at V and 7 bases at J, with 7 bases between the two ends. Germline V gene data show CDR1 as LNHNV and CDR2 as YYDKDF (reference sequence). CDR3 length equals 12 residues. The CDR3 coding sequence is TGTGCCACCAGCAGGACAGGACAGCCCCAGCATTTT. The encoded protein is CATSRTGQPQHF.